The sequence of this T cell receptor (beta chain) was determined in a study of blood T cell repertoires in COVID-19. For the study at large: Material from acute and convalescent COVID-19 was sourced from the United States, Italy and Spain. From T cells, B-cell-depleted T cells, or PBMCs came the material, which was cDNA or gDNA.

Under the authors' procedure: Reference gene primers were amplified, and this amplification served to estimate nucleated cell counts. Clones were sequenced by immunoSEQ multiplex PCR, and TCRdb holds only the in-frame ones, with some missing. For V, J and clone size, that table is used; D and trimming come from the DNA. The sample holds under 300,000 clones, around 90% seen once. Sequencing used peripheral blood. This clonotype was sampled from a woman between 65 and 79 years old with active or convalescent COVID-19.

For the CDR3, the DNA is TGTGCCAGCAGCGCCGGACTAGCGGGGGGGCAAGAGACCCAGTACTTC. Its protein product is CASSAGLAGGQETQYF. The chain joins TRBV9 to TRBJ2-5; 15 bases are a match to TRBD2. The CDR3 loop spans 16 amino acids. Losses at the gene ends were 3 bases for V and 2 bases for J; bases not matched to a gene: 2. In germline, CDR1 is SGDLS, CDR2 YYNGEE. Together with reference TRBV9 and TRBJ2-5, the CDR3 gives the full variable domain: DSGVTQTPKHLITATGQRVTLRCSPRSGDLSVYWYQQSLDQGLQFLIQYYNGEERAKGNILERFSAQQFPDLHSELNLSSLELGDSALYFCASSAGLAGGQETQYFGPGTRLLVL.